One sample yielded the 17 T cell receptor beta chains listed below, sequenced in a study of blood T cell repertoires in COVID-19. Sequencing was performed with immunoSEQ multiplex PCR; in TCRdb, only in-frame clones are kept and a portion is missing. Here the sample spans 97,000 or so clones, 70% to 80% being singletons. Material: peripheral blood. These receptors came from a woman older than 75 with active or convalescent COVID-19.

The sample holds one count of this clone. Its ends do not fully match the called genes, so a read error is possible. This chain joins TRBV5-1 and TRBJ2-3; 7 nucleotides match TRBD2. CDR3 length: 15 residues. Germline V gene data show CDR1 as SGHRS and CDR2 as YFSETQ. The CDR3 region is CASSRDYQNTDTQYF. The CDR3 DNA reads TGTGCCAGCAGTAGGGACTATCAAAACACAGATACGCAGTATTTT.

In its sample, this clone was seen once. V gene TRBV6-2 or TRBV6-3 combines with J gene TRBJ2-7; TRBD2 aligns across 9 bases. Germline V gene data show CDR1 as MNHEY and CDR2 as SVGEGT. Trimming took 3 bases from V and 3 from J; bases not matched to a gene: 9. This CDR3 comprises 16 residues. CDR3 sequence reads: CASSYGAGGSIYEQYF. In nucleotides, the CDR3 is TGTGCCAGCAGTTATGGGGCGGGAGGGTCTATCTACGAGCAGTACTTC.

The V call is TRBV7-8, the J call TRBJ2-7, with D maybe TRBD1 (6 bases). There are 15 residues in the CDR3. Trimming took off 5 bases at V and 2 bases at J, with 16 bases between the two ends. Germline CDR1 and CDR2: SGHVS and FQNEAQ. The DNA of the CDR3 is TGTGCCAGCAGCCCGAGCCGACAGGTAACCTACGAGCAGTACTTC. This gives the protein CASSPSRQVTYEQYF.

The CDR3, as DNA: TGTGCCAGCAGCCAGGGGAGCTCCTACGAGCAGTACTTC. The encoded protein is CASSQGSSYEQYF. The V gene is TRBV3-1 (or the pseudogene TRBV3-2), the J gene TRBJ2-7; D perhaps matches TRBD2 (5 bases). V was cut by 3 bases and J by 0 bases, with 6 bases left in between. Germline assignment: CDR1 LGHDT and CDR2 YNNKEL (reference sequence). The CDR3 runs 13 residues.

The V gene is TRBV28, the J gene TRBJ2-7; D might be TRBD1 (8 bases). The CDR3 is 16 residues long. Trimming shortened V by 2 bases and J by 3 bases, and 17 bases separated the two germline ends. CDR1 is MDHEN, CDR2 SYDVKM, per germline. CDR3 amino acids: CASSLGRAGGNYEQYF. The CDR3 DNA reads as TGTGCCAGCAGTTTAGGGAGGGCAGGGGGCAACTACGAGCAGTACTTC.

J is TRBJ1-2 and V is TRBV18, with a possible D match to TRBD1 (6 bases). The V end lost 6 bases, the J end lost 1 base, and 15 bases lay between the germline ends. The CDR3 is made up of 15 amino acids. Per germline, CDR1 KGHSH and CDR2 LQKENI. This chain's CDR3 is CASSVRTELNYGYTF. The CDR3 nucleotides read TGTGCCAGCTCCGTTAGGACAGAGCTTAACTATGGCTACACCTTC. The full variable domain, rest sourced from reference TRBV18 and TRBJ1-2, is NAGVMQNPRHLVRRRGQEARLRCSPMKGHSHVYWYRQLPEEGLKFMVYLQKENIIDESGMPKERFSAEFPKEGPSILRIQQVVRGDSAAYFCASSVRTELNYGYTFGSGTRLTVV.

This clone has just one count. V usage is TRBV16 and J usage is TRBJ2-1; TRBD2 agrees at 10 bases. The CDR3 has 16 amino acids. Germline assignment: CDR1 KGHSY and CDR2 FQNENV. J lost 5 bases, V lost 2 bases, and 6 bases had no gene match. CDR3 protein: CASSQEAGGKDNEQFF. The CDR3 DNA sequence: TGTGCCAGCAGCCAAGAAGCGGGAGGGAAAGACAATGAGCAGTTCTTC. The whole variable domain, remainder taken from reference TRBV16 and TRBJ2-1, is GEEVAQTPKHLVRGEGQKAKLYCAPIKGHSYVFWYQQVLKNEFKFLISFQNENVFDETGMPKERFSAKCLPNSPCSLEIQATKLEDSAVYFCASSQEAGGKDNEQFFGPGTRLTVL.

V usage is TRBV30 and J usage is TRBJ1-2, with D possibly TRBD1 on 6 matching bases. Per the germline V gene, CDR1 is GTSNPN and CDR2 is SVGIG (reference sequence). The CDR3 has 12 residues. Trimming shortened V by 0 bases and J by 4 bases, and 6 bases separated the two germline ends. The CDR3 loop is CAWSVQGYGYTF. The CDR3 DNA reads as TGTGCCTGGAGTGTACAGGGCTATGGCTACACCTTC.

This sequence joins TRBV6-5 and TRBJ2-7, with TRBD2 matching 7 bases. Trimming took 5 bases from V and 3 from J; bases not matched to a gene: 7. Per the germline V gene, CDR1 is MNHEY and CDR2 is SVGAGI. The CDR3 totals 14 residues. The CDR3 nucleotides are TGTGCCAGCAGTAGCGGGATGGTGAACTACGAGCAGTACTTC. Residues: CASSSGMVNYEQYF.

Ten or more counts support this clone. V usage is TRBV5-1 and J usage is TRBJ2-1, with 7 bases identical to TRBD1. Trimming cost V 3 bases and J 4 bases; bases outside gene matches: 4. CDR1 and CDR2 from the germline V gene are SGHRS and YFSETQ. The CDR3 consists of 14 residues. CDR3 coding DNA: TGCGCCAGCAGCTCGGACAGGAGTTACAATGAGCAGTTCTTC. It yields the protein CASSSDRSYNEQFF.

This clone has only a few counts. In nucleotides, the CDR3 is TGTGCCAGCAGTTTATTCAGGTCGATACGGCTGAACACTGAAGCTTTCTTT. Amino acids: CASSLFRSIRLNTEAFF. This sequence joins TRBV28 and TRBJ1-1; no firm D call. Germline assignment: CDR1 MDHEN and CDR2 SYDVKM. The V gene lost 1 base and the J gene lost 0 bases, with 15 bases spanning the gap. CDR3 length: 17 residues.

V usage is TRBV20-1 and J usage is TRBJ1-1; D ambiguous. The germline V gene encodes CDR1 DFQATT and CDR2 SNEGSKA (reference sequence). The V gene lost 3 bases and the J gene lost 6 bases, with 8 bases spanning the gap. The CDR3 covers 11 residues. As DNA, the CDR3 is TGCAGTGCTAGGGAGGGAGCTGAAGCTTTCTTT. It encodes CSAREGAEAFF.

V usage is TRBV10-1 and J usage is TRBJ1-2, with a weak D call TRBD1 (6 bases). The germline gives CDR1 WNHNN, CDR2 SYGVQD (reference sequence). The CDR3 loop spans 16 amino acids. V was shortened by 1 base and J by 1 base, with 13 bases between the two germline ends. CDR3 sequence (DNA): TGCGCCAGCAGTGAGTGGGGCAGGGGTGATAACTATGGCTACACCTTC. Its translation is CASSEWGRGDNYGYTF.

The rearrangement uses TRBV7-8 and TRBJ2-7, with 7 bases lining up with TRBD2. V dropped 3 bases and J dropped 2; count of bases not matched to a gene: 1. The CDR3 runs to 13 residues. Germline V gene sequence: CDR1 SGHVS, CDR2 FQNEAQ. The DNA for the CDR3 is TGTGCCAGCAGCTTCCGGGGGGCCTACGAGCAGTACTTC. Translating gives CASSFRGAYEQYF. The variable domain in full, with the rest retrieved from reference TRBV7-8 and TRBJ2-7, is GAGVSQSPRYKVAKRGQDVALRCDPISGHVSLFWYQQALGQGPEFLTYFQNEAQLDKSGLPSDRFFAERPEGSVSTLKIQRTQQEDSAVYLCASSFRGAYEQYFGPGTRLTVT.

This chain uses TRBV19 with TRBJ1-5; D gene ambiguous. The CDR3 has 16 amino acids. The V end lost 1 base, the J end lost 7 bases, and 17 bases lay between the germline ends. Germline V gives CDR1 LNHDA, CDR2 SQIVND (reference sequence). This chain's CDR3 is CASSIGSSGGKQPQHF. The CDR3 nucleotides are TGTGCCAGTAGTATAGGGTCCTCGGGAGGTAAGCAGCCCCAGCATTTT.

V usage is TRBV9 and J usage is TRBJ2-1, with 10 bases aligning to TRBD1. The CDR3 extends over 18 amino acids. After removal of 1 base from V and 9 bases from J, the junction contained 16 bases not matched to a gene. Germline-derived CDR1 and CDR2 are SGDLS and YYNGEE. The CDR3 region is CASSVPSSGTGDSTEQFF. The CDR3 DNA reads TGTGCCAGCAGCGTACCTTCCTCCGGGACAGGGGACAGCACTGAGCAGTTCTTC.

CDR3 DNA: TGTGCCATCGATGTAGTAGGATCGGGGGGCTACACCTTC. Its protein product is CAIDVVGSGGYTF. The chain employs TRBV2 and TRBJ1-2; no reliable D call. With 10 bases removed from V and 8 bases from J, the gap between germline ends came to 20 bases. This CDR3 is 13 amino acids long. In germline, CDR1 is SNHLY, CDR2 FYNNEI.